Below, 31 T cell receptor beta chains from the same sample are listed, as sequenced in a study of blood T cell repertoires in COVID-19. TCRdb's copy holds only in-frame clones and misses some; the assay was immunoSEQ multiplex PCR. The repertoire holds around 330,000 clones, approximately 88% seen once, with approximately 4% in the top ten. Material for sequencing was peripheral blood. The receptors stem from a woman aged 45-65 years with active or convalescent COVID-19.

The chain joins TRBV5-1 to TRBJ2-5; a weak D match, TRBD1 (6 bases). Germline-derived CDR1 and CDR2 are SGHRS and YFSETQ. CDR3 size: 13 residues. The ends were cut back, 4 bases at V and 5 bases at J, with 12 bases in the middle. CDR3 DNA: TGCGCCAGCAGCGCACGGACAGCGGAGACCCAGTACTTC. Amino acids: CASSARTAETQYF.

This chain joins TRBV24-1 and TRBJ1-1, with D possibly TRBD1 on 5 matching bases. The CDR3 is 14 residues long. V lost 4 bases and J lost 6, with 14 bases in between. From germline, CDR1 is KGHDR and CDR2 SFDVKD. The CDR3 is CATSDPNQGAEAFF. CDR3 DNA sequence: TGTGCCACCAGTGACCCAAATCAGGGCGCTGAAGCTTTCTTT.

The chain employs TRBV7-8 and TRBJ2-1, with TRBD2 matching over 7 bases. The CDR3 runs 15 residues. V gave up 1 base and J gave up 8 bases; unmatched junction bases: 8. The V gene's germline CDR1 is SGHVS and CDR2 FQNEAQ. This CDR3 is CASSLGAGSRDEQFF. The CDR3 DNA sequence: TGTGCCAGCAGCTTAGGAGCGGGGTCCCGGGATGAGCAGTTCTTC.

In nucleotides, the CDR3 is TGTGCCAGCAGCGTAGCTCTGGGAGTACAGTACAATGAGCAGTTCTTC. The encoded protein is CASSVALGVQYNEQFF. The chain carries TRBV9 and TRBJ2-1, with D possibly matching TRBD2 (5 bases). The germline CDR1 and CDR2 sequences are SGDLS and YYNGEE. This CDR3 is 16 amino acids long. V was pared by 0 bases and J by 4 bases, with 14 bases between.

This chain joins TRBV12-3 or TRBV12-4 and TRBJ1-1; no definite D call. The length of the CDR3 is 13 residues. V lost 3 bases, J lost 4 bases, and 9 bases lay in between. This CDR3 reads CASSFWVATEAFF. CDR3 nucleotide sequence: TGTGCCAGCAGTTTCTGGGTAGCCACTGAAGCTTTCTTT.

The CDR3 here is CASSLMMVEGQPQHF. The CDR3 coding sequence is TGTGCCAGCAGCTTGATGATGGTGGAGGGTCAGCCCCAGCATTTT. This chain links TRBV7-2 with TRBJ1-5; D gene unclear. V was clipped by 3 bases and J by 6 bases, with 15 bases between them. Germline CDR1 is SGHTA and CDR2 is FQGNSA. The CDR3 runs 15 residues. The complete variable domain, with remaining parts taken from reference TRBV7-2 and TRBJ1-5, reads GAGVSQSPSNKVTEKGKDVELRCDPISGHTALYWYRQSLGQGLEFLIYFQGNSAPDKSGLPSDRFSAERTGGSVSTLTIQRTQQEDSAVYLCASSLMMVEGQPQHFGDGTRLSIL.

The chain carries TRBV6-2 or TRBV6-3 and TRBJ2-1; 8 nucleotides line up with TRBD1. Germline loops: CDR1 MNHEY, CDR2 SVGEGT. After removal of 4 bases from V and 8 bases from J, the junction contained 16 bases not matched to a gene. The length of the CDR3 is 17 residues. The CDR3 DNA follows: TGTGCCAGCAGTTTCTTAACAGGGGGTAGATTCAACGATGAGCAGTTCTTC. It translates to CASSFLTGGRFNDEQFF.

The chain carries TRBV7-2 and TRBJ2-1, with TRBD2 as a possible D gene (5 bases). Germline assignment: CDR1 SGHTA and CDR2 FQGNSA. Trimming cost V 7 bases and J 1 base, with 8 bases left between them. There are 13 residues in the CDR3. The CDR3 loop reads CASTSGSYNEQFF. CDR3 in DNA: TGTGCCAGCACCTCGGGGTCCTACAATGAGCAGTTCTTC.

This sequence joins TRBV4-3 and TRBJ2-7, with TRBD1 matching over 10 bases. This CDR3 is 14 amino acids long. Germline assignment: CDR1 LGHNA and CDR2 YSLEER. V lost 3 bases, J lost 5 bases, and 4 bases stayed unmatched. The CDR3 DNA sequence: TGCGCCAGCAGCCAGGACAGGGGGGTCCACGAGCAGTACTTC. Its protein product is CASSQDRGVHEQYF.

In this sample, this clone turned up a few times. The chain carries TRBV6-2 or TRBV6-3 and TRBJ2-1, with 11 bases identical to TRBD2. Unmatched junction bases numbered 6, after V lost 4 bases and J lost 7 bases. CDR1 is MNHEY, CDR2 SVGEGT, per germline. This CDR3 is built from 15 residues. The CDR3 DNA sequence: TGTGCCAGCAGTTTCCTACTAGCGGGAGAGAATGAGCAGTTCTTC. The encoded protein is CASSFLLAGENEQFF.

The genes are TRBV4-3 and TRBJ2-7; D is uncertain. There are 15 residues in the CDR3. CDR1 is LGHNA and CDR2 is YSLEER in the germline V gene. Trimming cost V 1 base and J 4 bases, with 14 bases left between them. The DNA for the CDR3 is TGCGCCAGCAGCCAAGCCCAGGCAAGGTCTTACGAGCAGTACTTC. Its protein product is CASSQAQARSYEQYF.

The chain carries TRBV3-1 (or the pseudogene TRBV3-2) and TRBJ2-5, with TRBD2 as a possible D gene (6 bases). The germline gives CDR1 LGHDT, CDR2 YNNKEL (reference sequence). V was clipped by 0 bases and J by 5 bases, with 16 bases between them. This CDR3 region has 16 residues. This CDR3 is CASSQDGGILGETQYF. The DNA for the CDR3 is TGTGCCAGCAGCCAAGATGGAGGGATCTTAGGGGAGACCCAGTACTTC.

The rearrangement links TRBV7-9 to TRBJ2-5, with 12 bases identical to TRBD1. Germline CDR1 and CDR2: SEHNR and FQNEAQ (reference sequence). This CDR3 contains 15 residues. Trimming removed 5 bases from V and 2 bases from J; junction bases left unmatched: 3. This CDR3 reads CASSRDRGHQETQYF. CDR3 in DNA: TGTGCCAGCAGCCGGGACAGGGGGCATCAAGAGACCCAGTACTTC.

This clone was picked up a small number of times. Written as DNA, the CDR3 is TGTGCAAGTCGCTCTGGACAGGGCCGGGGCTACACCTTC. Translation: CASRSGQGRGYTF. V is TRBV12-2 and J is TRBJ1-2; the tabulated D call, TRBD1, remains unverified against the DNA. TRBV12-2 represents a pseudogene. This CDR3 contains 13 residues.

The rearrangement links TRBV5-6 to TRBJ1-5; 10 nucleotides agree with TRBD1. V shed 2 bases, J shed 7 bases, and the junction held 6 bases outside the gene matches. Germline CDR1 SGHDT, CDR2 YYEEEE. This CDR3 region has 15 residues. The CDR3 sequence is CASSFGTGVRQPQHF. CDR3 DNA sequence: TGTGCCAGCAGCTTTGGGACAGGGGTTAGGCAGCCCCAGCATTTT. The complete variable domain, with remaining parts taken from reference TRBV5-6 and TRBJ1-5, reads DAGVTQSPTHLIKTRGQQVTLRCSPKSGHDTVSWYQQALGQGPQFIFQYYEEEERQRGNFPDRFSGHQFPNYSSELNVNALLLGDSALYLCASSFGTGVRQPQHFGDGTRLSIL.

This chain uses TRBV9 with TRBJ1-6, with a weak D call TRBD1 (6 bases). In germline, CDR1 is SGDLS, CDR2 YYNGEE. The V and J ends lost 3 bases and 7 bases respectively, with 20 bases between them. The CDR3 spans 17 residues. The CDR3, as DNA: TGTGCCAGCAGCGCATACCCCTCCACAGGGATAAATTCACCCCTCCACTTT. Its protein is CASSAYPSTGINSPLHF.

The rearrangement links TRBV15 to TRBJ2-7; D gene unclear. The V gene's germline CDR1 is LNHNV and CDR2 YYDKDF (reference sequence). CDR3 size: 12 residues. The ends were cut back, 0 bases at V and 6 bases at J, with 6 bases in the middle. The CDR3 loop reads CATSRELAEQYF. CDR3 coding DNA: TGTGCCACCAGCAGAGAATTGGCCGAGCAGTACTTC.

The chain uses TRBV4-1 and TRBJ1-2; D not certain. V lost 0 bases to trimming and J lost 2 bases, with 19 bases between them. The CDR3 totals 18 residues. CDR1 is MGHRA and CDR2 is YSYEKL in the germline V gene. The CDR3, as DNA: TGCGCCAGCAGCCAAGATAGGAGGGTAGAGTTCGTCAACTATGGCTACACCTTC. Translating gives CASSQDRRVEFVNYGYTF.

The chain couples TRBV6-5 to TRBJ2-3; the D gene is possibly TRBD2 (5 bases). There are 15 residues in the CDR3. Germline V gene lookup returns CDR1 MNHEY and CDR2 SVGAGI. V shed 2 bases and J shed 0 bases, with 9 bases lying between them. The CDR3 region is CASSYGGSSTDTQYF. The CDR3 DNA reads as TGTGCCAGCAGTTACGGCGGGTCTAGCACAGATACGCAGTATTTT.

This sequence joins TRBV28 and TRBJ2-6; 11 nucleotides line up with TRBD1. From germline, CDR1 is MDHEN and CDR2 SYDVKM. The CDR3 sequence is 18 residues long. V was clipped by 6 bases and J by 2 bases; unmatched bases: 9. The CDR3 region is CASRTGQGAVAGANVLTF. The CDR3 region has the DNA TGTGCCAGCAGAACCGGACAGGGGGCTGTGGCTGGGGCCAACGTCCTGACTTTC.

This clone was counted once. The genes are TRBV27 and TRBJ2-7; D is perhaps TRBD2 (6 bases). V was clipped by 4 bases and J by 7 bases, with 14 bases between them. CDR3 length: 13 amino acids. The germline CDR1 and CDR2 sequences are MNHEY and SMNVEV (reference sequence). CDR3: CASSSSGTGEQYF. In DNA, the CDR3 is TGTGCCAGCAGTTCCTCCGGGACTGGTGAGCAGTACTTC.

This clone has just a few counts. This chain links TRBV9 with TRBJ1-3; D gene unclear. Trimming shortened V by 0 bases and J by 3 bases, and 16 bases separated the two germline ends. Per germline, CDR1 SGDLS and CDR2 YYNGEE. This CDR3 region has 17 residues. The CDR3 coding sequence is TGTGCCAGCAGCGTAGATAGTCACCGCTCGATTGGAAACACCATATATTTT. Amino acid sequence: CASSVDSHRSIGNTIYF. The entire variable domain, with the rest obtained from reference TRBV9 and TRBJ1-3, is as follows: DSGVTQTPKHLITATGQRVTLRCSPRSGDLSVYWYQQSLDQGLQFLIQYYNGEERAKGNILERFSAQQFPDLHSELNLSSLELGDSALYFCASSVDSHRSIGNTIYFGEGSWLTVV.

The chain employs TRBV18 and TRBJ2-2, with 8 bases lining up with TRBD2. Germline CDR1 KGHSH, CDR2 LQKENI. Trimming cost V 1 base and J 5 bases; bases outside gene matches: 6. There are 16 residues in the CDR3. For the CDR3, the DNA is TGTGCCAGCTCACCACTCGGACTAGCAGGAACCGGGGAGCTGTTTTTT. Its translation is CASSPLGLAGTGELFF.

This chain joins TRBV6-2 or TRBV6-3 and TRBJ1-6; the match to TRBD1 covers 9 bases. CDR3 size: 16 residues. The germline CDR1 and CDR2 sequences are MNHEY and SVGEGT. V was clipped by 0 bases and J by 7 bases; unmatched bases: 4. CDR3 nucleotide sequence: TGTGCCAGCAGTTACTCGACAGGGGGATTGAATTCACCCCTCCACTTT. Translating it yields CASSYSTGGLNSPLHF.

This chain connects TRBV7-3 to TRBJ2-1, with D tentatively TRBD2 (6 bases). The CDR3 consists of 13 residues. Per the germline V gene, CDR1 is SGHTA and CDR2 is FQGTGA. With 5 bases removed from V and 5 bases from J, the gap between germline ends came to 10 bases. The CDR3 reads CASSPGLNNEQFF. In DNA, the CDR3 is TGTGCCAGCAGCCCGGGACTCAACAATGAGCAGTTCTTC.

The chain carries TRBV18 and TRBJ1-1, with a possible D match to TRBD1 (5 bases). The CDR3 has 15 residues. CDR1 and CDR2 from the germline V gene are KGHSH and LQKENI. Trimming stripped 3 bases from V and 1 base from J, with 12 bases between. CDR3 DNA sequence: TGTGCCAGCTCACCGGGACTCGGGGGGAACACTGAAGCTTTCTTT. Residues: CASSPGLGGNTEAFF. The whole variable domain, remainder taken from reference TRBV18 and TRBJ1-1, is NAGVMQNPRHLVRRRGQEARLRCSPMKGHSHVYWYRQLPEEGLKFMVYLQKENIIDESGMPKERFSAEFPKEGPSILRIQQVVRGDSAAYFCASSPGLGGNTEAFFGQGTRLTVV.

CDR3 residues: CASSFFIQETQYF. CDR3 bases: TGTGCCAGCAGCTTTTTTATTCAAGAGACCCAGTACTTC. This chain connects TRBV7-2 to TRBJ2-5; D ambiguous. Trimming removed 3 bases from V and 2 bases from J, with 7 bases in between. The germline V gene has CDR1 SGHTA and CDR2 FQGNSA. The CDR3 has 13 amino acids. Full variable domain (remainder filled in from reference TRBV7-2 and TRBJ2-5): GAGVSQSPSNKVTEKGKDVELRCDPISGHTALYWYRQSLGQGLEFLIYFQGNSAPDKSGLPSDRFSAERTGGSVSTLTIQRTQQEDSAVYLCASSFFIQETQYFGPGTRLLVL.

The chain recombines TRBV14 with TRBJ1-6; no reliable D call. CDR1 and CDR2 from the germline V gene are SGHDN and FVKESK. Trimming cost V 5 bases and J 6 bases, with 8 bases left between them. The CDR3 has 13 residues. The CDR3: CASSILFNSPLHF. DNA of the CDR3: TGTGCCAGCAGCATTCTTTTTAATTCACCCCTCCACTTT.

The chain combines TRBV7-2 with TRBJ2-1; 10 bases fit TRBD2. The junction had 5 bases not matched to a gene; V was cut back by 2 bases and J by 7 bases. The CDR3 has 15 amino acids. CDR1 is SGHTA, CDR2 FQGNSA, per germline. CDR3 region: CASSLRASGSNEQFF. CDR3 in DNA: TGTGCCAGCAGCTTACGGGCTAGCGGGAGTAATGAGCAGTTCTTC.

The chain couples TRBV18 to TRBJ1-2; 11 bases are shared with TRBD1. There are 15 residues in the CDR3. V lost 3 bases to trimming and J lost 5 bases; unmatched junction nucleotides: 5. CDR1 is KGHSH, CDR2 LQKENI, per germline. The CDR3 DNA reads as TGTGCCAGCTCACCCGGACAGGGGGCTGAGTATGGCTACACCTTC. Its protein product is CASSPGQGAEYGYTF.

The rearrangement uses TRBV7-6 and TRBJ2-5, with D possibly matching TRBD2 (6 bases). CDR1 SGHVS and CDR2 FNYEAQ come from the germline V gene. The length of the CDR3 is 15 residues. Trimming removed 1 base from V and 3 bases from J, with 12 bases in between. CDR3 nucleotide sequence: TGTGCCAGCAGCTTAGTTTTTAGCGGCAAAGAGACCCAGTACTTC. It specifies CASSLVFSGKETQYF.